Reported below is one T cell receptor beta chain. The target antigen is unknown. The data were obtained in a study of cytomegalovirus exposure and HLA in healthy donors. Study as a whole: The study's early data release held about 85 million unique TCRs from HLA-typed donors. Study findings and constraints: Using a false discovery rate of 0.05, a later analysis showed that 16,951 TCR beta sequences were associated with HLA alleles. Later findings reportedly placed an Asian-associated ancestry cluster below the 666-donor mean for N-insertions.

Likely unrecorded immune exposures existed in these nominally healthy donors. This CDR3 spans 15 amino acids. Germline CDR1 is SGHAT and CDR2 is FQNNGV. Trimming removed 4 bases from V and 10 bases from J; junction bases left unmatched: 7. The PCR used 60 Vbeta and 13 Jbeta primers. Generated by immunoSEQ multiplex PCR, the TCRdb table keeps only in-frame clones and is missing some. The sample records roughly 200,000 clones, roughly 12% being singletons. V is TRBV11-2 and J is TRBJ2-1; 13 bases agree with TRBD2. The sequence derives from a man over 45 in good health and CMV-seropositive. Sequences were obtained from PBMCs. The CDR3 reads CASSYGLAGAGEQFF. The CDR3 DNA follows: TGTGCCAGCAGCTACGGACTAGCGGGGGCAGGAGAGCAGTTCTTC.